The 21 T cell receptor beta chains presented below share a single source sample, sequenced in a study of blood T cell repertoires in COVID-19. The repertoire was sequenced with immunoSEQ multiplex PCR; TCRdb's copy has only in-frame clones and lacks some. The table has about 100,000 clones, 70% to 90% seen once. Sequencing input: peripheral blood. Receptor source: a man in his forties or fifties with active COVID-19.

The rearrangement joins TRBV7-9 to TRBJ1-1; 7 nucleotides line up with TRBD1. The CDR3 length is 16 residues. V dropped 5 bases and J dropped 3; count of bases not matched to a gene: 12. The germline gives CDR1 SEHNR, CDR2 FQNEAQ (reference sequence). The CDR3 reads CASSPTSEGAHTEAFF. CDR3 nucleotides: TGTGCCAGCAGCCCTACCTCGGAGGGGGCCCACACTGAAGCTTTCTTT.

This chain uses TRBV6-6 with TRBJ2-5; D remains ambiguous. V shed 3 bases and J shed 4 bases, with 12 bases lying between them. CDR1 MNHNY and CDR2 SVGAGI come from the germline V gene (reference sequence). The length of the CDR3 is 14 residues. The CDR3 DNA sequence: TGTGCCAGCAGTTATTCTCCGTCCCCAGAGACCCAGTACTTC. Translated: CASSYSPSPETQYF.

CDR3 loop: CASSFESSYNSPLHF. CDR3 nucleotide sequence: TGTGCCAGCAGTTTTGAGAGTTCCTATAATTCACCCCTCCACTTT. The V call is TRBV27, the J call TRBJ1-6; D gene uncertain. The CDR3 contains 15 residues. The V gene's germline CDR1 is MNHEY and CDR2 SMNVEV (reference sequence). V was trimmed by 3 bases and J by 1 base, leaving 7 bases between them.

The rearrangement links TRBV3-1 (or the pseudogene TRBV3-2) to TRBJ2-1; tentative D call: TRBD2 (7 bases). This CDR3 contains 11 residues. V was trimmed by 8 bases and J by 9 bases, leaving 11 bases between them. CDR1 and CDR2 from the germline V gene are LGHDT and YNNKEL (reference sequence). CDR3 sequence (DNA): TGTGCCAGCCGGGGGGCGGGTGAGCAGTTCTTC. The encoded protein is CASRGAGEQFF.

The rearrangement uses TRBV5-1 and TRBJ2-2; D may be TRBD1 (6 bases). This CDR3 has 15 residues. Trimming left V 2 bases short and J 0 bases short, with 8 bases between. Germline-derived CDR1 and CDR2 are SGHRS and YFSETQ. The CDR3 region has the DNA TGCGCCAGCAGCTTACAGGGAACGAACACCGGGGAGCTGTTTTTT. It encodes CASSLQGTNTGELFF.

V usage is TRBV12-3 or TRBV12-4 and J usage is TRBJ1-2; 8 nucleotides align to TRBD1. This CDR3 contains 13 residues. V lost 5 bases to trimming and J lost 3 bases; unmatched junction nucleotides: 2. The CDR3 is CASSPDRDYGYTF. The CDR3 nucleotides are TGTGCCAGCAGTCCGGACAGGGACTATGGCTACACCTTC.

DNA for the CDR3: TGTGCCAGCAGCTTAATCGAAGAGACCCAGTACTTC. Translation gives CASSLIEETQYF. The V and J genes are TRBV7-2 and TRBJ2-5; D is unresolved. Germline V gene lookup returns CDR1 SGHTA and CDR2 FQGNSA. Trimming removed 2 bases from V and 3 bases from J, with 4 bases in between. This CDR3 is 12 amino acids long.

CDR3 region: CASSQQGTGGLKLFF. The CDR3 DNA sequence: TGTGCCAGCAGCCAACAAGGGACAGGGGGCTTGAAACTGTTTTTT. The gene calls are TRBV7-6 and TRBJ1-4, with 12 bases matching TRBD1. Trimming cost V 5 bases and J 11 bases; bases outside gene matches: 9. Germline CDR1 and CDR2: SGHVS and FNYEAQ. The CDR3 extends over 15 amino acids.

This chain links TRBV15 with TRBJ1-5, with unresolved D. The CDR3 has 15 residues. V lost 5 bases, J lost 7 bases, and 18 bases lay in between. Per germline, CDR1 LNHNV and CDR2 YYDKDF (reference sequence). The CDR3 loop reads CATSSGEVVSQPQHF. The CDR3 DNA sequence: TGTGCCACCAGCTCCGGAGAGGTTGTTAGCCAGCCCCAGCATTTT.

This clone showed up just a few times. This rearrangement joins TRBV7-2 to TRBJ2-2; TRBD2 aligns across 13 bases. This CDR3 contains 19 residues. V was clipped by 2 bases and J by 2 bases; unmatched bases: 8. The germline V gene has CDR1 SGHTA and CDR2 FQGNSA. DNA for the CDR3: TGTGCCAGCAGCTTACGAGGACTAGCGGGGGCCCAAAACACCGGGGAGCTGTTTTTT. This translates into CASSLRGLAGAQNTGELFF.

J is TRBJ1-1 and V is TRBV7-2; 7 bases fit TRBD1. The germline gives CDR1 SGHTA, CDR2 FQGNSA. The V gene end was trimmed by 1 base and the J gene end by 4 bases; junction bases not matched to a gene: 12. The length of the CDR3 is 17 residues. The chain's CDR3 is CASSLERRGLSGTEAFF. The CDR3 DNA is TGTGCCAGCAGCTTAGAAAGAAGGGGGCTATCGGGCACTGAAGCTTTCTTT.

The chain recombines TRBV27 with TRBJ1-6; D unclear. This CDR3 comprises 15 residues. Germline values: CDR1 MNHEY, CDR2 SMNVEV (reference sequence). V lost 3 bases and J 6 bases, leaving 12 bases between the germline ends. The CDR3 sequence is CASSLTPGFNSPLHF. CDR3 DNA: TGTGCCAGCAGTTTGACACCAGGCTTTAATTCACCCCTCCACTTT.

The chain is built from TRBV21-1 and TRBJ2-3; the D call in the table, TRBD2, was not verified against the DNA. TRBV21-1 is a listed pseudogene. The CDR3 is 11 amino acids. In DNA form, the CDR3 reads TGTGCCAGCAGACTCACAGATACGCAGTATTTT. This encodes CASRLTDTQYF.

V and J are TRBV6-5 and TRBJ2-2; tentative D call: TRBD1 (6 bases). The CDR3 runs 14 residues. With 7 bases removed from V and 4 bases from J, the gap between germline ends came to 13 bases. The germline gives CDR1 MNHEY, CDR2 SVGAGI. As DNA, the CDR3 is TGTGCCAGCATTAACAGGGCGGGCACCGGGGAGCTGTTTTTT. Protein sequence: CASINRAGTGELFF.

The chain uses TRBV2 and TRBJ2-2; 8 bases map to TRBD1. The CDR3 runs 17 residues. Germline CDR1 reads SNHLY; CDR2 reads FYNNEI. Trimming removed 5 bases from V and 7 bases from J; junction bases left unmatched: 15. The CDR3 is CASSSSFGRQGIGELFF. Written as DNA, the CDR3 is TGTGCCAGCAGTTCGAGTTTTGGAAGACAGGGGATCGGGGAGCTGTTTTTT.

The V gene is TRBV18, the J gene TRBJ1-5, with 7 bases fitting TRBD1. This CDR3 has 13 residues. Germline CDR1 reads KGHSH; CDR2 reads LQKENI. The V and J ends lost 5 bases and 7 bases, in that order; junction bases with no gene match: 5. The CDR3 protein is CASSLQGRQPQHF. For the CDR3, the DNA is TGTGCCAGCTCATTACAGGGGCGGCAGCCCCAGCATTTT.

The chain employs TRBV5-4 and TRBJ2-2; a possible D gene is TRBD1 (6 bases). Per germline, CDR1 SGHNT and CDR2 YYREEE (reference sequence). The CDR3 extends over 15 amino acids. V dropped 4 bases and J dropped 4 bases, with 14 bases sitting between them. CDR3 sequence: CASSTGTRGTGELFF. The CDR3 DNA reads TGTGCCAGCAGCACCGGGACCAGGGGCACCGGGGAGCTGTTTTTT.

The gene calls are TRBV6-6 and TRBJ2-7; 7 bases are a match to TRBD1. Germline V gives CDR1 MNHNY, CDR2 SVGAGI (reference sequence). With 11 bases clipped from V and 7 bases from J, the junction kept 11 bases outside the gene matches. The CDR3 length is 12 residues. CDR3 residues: CAGRQGLGEQYF. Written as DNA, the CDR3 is TGTGCCGGACGACAGGGCCTTGGGGAGCAGTACTTC.

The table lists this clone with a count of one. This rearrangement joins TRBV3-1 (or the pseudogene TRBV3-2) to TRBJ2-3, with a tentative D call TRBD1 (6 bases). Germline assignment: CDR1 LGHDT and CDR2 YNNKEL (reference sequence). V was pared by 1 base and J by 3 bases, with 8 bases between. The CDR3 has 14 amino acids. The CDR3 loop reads CASSQVQGTDTQYF. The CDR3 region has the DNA TGTGCCAGCAGCCAAGTCCAGGGGACAGATACGCAGTATTTT.

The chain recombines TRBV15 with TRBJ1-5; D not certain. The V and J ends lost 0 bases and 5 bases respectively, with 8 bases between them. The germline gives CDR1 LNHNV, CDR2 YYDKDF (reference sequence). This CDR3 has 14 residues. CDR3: CATSRDNSYQPQHF. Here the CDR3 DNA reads TGTGCCACCAGCAGAGATAACAGCTATCAGCCCCAGCATTTT.

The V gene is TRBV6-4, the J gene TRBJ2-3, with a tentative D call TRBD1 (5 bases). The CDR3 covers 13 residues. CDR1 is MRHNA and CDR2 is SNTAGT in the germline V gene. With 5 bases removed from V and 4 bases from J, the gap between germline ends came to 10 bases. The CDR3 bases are TGTGCCAGCAGTCAGCAGGGTTCAGATACGCAGTATTTT. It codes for CASSQQGSDTQYF.